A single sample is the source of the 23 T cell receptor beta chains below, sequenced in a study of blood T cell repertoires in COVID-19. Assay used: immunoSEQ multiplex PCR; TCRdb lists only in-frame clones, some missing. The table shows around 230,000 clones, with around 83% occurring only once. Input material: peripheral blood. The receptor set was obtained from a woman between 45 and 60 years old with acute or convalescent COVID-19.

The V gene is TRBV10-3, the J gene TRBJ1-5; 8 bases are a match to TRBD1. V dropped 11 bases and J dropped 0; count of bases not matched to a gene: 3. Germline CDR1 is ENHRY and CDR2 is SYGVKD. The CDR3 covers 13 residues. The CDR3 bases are TGTGCCGTACAGGGGGATAGCAATCAGCCCCAGCATTTT. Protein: CAVQGDSNQPQHF.

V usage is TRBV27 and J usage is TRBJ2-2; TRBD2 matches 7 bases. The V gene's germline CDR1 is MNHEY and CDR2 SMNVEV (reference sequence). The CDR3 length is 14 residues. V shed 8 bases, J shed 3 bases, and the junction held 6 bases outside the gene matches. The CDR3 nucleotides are TGTGCCAGCCGTTGGGGGGGTTACACCGGGGAGCTGTTTTTT. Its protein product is CASRWGGYTGELFF.

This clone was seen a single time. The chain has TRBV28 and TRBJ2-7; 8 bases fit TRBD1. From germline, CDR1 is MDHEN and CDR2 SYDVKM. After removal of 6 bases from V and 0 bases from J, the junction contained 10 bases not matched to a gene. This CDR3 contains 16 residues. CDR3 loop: CASSQGTGSFSYEQYF. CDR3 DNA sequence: TGTGCCAGCAGCCAAGGGACAGGATCATTCTCCTACGAGCAGTACTTC.

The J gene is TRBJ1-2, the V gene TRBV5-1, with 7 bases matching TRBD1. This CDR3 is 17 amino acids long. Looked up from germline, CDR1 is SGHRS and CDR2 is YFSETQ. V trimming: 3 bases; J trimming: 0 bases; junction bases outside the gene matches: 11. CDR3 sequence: CASSSNIPGGTNYGYTF. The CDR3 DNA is TGCGCCAGCAGCTCGAATATCCCAGGGGGGACTAACTATGGCTACACCTTC.

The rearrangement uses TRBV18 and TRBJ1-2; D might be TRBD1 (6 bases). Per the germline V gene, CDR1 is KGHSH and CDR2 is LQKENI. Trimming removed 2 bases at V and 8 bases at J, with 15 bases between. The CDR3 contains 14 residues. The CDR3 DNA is TGTGCCAGCTCACCATCAACGGACAGCGGAGGCTACACCTTC. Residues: CASSPSTDSGGYTF.

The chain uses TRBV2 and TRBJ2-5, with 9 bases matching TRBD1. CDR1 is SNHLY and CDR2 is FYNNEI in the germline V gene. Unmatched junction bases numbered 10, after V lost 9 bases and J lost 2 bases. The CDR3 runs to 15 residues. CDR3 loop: CASRPRTGVQETQYF. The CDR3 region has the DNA TGTGCCAGTAGACCTCGGACAGGGGTACAAGAGACCCAGTACTTC. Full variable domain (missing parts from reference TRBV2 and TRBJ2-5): EPEVTQTPSHQVTQMGQEVILRCVPISNHLYFYWYRQILGQKVEFLVSFYNNEISEKSEIFDDQFSVERPDGSNFTLKIRSTKLEDSAMYFCASRPRTGVQETQYFGPGTRLLVL.

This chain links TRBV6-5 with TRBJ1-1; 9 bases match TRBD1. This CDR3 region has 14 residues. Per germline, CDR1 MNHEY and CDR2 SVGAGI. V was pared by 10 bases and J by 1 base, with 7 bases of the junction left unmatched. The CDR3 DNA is TGTGCCACTAACAGGGGGCTGGGGAACACTGAAGCTTTCTTT. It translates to CATNRGLGNTEAFF.

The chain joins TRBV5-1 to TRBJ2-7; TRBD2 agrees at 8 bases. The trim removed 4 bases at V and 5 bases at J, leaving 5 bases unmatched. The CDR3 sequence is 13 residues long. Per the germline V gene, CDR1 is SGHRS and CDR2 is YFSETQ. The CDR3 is CASSAYSGNEQYF. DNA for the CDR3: TGCGCCAGCAGCGCTTATAGCGGGAACGAGCAGTACTTC. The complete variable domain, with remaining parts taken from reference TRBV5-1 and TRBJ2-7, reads KAGVTQTPRYLIKTRGQQVTLSCSPISGHRSVSWYQQTPGQGLQFLFEYFSETQRNKGNFPGRFSGRQFSNSRSEMNVSTLELGDSALYLCASSAYSGNEQYFGPGTRLTVT.

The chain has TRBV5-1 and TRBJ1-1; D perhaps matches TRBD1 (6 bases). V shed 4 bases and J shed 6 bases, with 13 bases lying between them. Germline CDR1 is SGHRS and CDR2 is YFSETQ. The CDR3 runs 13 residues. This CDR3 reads CASSRDRFSEAFF. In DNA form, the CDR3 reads TGCGCCAGCAGCCGAGACAGGTTCTCTGAAGCTTTCTTT.

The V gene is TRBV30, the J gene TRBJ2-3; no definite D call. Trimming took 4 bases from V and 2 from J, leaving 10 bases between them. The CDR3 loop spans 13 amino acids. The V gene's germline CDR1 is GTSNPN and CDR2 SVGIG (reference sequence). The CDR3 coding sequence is TGTGCCTGGAACGCCCCAGACACAGATACGCAGTATTTT. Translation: CAWNAPDTDTQYF.

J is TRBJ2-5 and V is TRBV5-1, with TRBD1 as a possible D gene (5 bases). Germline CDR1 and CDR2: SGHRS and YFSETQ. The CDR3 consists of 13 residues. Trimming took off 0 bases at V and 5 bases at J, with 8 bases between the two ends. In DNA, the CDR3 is TGCGCCAGCAGCTTGGACAGGTGGGAGACCCAGTACTTC. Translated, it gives CASSLDRWETQYF.

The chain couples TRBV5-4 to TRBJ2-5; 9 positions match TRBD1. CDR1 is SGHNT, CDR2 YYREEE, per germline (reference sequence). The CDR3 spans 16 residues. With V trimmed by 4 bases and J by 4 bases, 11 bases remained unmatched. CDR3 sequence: CASSREGQGSLETQYF. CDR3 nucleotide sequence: TGTGCCAGCAGCCGCGAGGGACAGGGTTCCCTAGAGACCCAGTACTTC.

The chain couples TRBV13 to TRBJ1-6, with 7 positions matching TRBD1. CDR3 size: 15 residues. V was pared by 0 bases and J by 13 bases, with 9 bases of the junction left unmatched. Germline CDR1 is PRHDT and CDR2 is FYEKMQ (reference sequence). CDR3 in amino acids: CASSLGGTVPSPLHF. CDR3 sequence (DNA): TGTGCCAGCAGCTTAGGGGGGACAGTCCCTAGTCCCCTCCACTTT.

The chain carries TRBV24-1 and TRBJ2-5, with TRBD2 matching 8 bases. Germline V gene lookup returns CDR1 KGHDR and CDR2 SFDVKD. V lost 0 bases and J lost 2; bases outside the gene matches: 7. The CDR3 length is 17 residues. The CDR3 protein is CATSDLRATSGQETQYF. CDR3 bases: TGTGCCACCAGTGATTTGAGGGCAACTAGCGGTCAAGAGACCCAGTACTTC.

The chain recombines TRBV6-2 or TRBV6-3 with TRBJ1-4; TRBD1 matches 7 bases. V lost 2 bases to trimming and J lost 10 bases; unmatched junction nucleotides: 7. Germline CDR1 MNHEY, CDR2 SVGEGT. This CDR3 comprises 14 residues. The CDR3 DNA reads TGTGCCAGCAGTTACGCGGACAGGCCTGTAAAACTGTTTTTT. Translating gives CASSYADRPVKLFF.

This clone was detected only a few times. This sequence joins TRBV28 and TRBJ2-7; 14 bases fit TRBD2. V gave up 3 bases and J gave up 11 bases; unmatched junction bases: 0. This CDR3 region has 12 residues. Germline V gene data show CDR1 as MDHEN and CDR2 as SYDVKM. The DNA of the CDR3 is TGTGCCAGCAGTTTGACTAGCGGGAGGGAGTACTTC. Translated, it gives CASSLTSGREYF.

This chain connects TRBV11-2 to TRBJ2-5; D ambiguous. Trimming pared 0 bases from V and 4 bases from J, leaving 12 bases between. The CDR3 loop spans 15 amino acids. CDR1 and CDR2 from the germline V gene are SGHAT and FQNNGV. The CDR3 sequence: CASSLDVSPGETQYF. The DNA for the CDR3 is TGTGCCAGCAGCTTAGATGTCTCCCCGGGAGAGACCCAGTACTTC. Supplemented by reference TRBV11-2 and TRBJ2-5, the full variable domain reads EAGVAQSPRYKIIEKRQSVAFWCNPISGHATLYWYQQILGQGPKLLIQFQNNGVVDDSQLPKDRFSAERLKGVDSTLKIQPAKLEDSAVYLCASSLDVSPGETQYFGPGTRLLVL.

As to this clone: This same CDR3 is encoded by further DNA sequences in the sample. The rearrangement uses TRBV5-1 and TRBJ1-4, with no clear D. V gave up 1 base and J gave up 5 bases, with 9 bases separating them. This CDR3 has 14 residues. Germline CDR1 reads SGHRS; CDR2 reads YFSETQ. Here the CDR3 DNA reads TGCGCCAGCAGCTTGCAGACTTCGAATGAAAAACTGTTTTTT. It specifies CASSLQTSNEKLFF.

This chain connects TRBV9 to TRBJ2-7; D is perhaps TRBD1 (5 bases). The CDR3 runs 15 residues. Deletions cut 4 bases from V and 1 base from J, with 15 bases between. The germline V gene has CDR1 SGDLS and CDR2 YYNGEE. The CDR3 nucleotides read TGTGCCAGCAGCTCCCAGGGCACACCATCCTACGAGCAGTACTTC. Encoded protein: CASSSQGTPSYEQYF.

Here the CDR3 reads CASNRDRWHEQFF. The CDR3 nucleotides read TGTGCCAGCAACAGGGACCGCTGGCATGAGCAGTTCTTC. This sequence joins TRBV6-5 and TRBJ2-1, with D maybe TRBD1 (6 bases). V dropped 7 bases and J dropped 8 bases, with 15 bases sitting between them. The CDR3 is 13 amino acids. CDR1 is MNHEY and CDR2 is SVGAGI in the germline V gene.

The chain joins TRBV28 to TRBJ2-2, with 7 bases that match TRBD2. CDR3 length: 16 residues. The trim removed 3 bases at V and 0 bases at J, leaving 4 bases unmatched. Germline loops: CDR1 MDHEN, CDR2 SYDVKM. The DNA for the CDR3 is TGTGCCAGCAGTTTGTTGGGAGGGCCGAACACCGGGGAGCTGTTTTTT. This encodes CASSLLGGPNTGELFF.

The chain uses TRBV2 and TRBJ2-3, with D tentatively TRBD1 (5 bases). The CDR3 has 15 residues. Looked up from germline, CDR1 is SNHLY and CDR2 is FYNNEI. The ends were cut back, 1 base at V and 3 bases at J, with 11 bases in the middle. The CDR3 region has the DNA TGTGCCAGCAGTGAAGTTGGGGCTACGACAGATACGCAGTATTTT. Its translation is CASSEVGATTDTQYF.

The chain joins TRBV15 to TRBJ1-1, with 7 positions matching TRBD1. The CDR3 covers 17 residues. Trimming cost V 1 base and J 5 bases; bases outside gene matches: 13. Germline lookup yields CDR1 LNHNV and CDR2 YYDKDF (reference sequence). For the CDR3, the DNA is TGTGCCACCAGCAGAGGGGCAGGGGGTATATTGACGACTGAAGCTTTCTTT. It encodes CATSRGAGGILTTEAFF.